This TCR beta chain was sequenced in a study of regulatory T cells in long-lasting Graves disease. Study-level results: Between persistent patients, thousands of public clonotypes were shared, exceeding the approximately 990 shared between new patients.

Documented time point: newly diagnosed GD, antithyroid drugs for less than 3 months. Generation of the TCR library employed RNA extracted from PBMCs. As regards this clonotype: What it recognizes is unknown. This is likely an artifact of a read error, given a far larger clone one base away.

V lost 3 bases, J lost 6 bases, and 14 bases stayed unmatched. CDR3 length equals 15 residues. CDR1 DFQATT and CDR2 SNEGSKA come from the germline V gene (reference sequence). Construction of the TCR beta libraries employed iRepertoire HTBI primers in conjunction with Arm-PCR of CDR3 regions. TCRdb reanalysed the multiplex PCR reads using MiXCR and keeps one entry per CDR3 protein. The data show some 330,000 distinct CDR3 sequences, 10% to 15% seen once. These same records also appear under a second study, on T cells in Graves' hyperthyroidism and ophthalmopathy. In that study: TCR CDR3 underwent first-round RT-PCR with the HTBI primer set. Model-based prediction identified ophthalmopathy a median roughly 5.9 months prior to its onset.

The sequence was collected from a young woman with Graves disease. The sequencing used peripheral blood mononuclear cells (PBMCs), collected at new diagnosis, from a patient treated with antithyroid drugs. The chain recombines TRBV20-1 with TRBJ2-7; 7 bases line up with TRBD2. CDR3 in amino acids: CSASQGGNNLAEQYF. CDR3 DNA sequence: TGCAGTGCTAGCCAGGGAGGGAATAACCTAGCCGAGCAGTACTTC.